These T cell receptor beta chains were read from a single sample in a study of PD-L1 blockade in urothelial cancer. Repertoires were generated with immunoSEQ multiplex PCR, while TCRdb's copy carries only in-frame clones and drops some. This table has 45,000 or so clones, about nine tenths appearing once. The sequenced sample was PBMCs, obtained around atezolizumab (anti-PD-L1) treatment. These receptors all stem from a man aged 80 or over with urothelial cancer. Both conserved end residues are part of each CDR3. The D gene is left open where the match is weak. Clone sizes are given selectively: once, few, many, or a class where the clone is expanded.

V gene	D gene	clone size	J gene	CDR3 protein	CDR3 DNA
TRBV7-9	TRBD2	.	TRBJ2-1	CASSMTSAIYNEQFF	TGTGCCAGCAGCATGACTAGCGCTATCTACAATGAGCAGTTCTTC
TRBV7-6	.	few	TRBJ2-2	CASLSGPDTGELFF	TGTGCCAGTCTAAGCGGGCCCGACACCGGGGAGCTGTTTTTT
TRBV6-5	.	.	TRBJ2-4	CASSPSRGLRNIQYF	TGTGCCAGCAGTCCCTCGCGGGGGCTGAGAAACATTCAGTACTTC
TRBV11-3	TRBD1	few	TRBJ2-2	CASSPDRDTGELFF	TGTGCCAGCAGCCCCGACAGGGACACCGGGGAGCTGTTTTTT
TRBV28	.	.	TRBJ2-1	CASNRIYNEQFF	TGTGCCAGCAATAGAATTTACAATGAGCAGTTCTTC
TRBV5-4	TRBD1	.	TRBJ2-5	CASNRQGIGETQYF	TGTGCCAGCAATCGACAGGGGATTGGGGAGACCCAGTACTTC
TRBV6-5	.	.	TRBJ1-1	CASSYSLSEAFF	TGTGCCAGCAGTTACTCGTTATCTGAAGCTTTCTTT
TRBV7-9	TRBD1	.	TRBJ2-2	CASSPTGVNTGELFF	TGTGCCAGCAGCCCGACAGGGGTGAACACCGGGGAGCTGTTTTTT
TRBV7-2	TRBD2	.	TRBJ2-5	CASSLASTSGQETQYF	TGTGCCAGCAGCTTAGCTTCCACTAGCGGCCAAGAGACCCAGTACTTC
TRBV5-1	TRBD1	.	TRBJ2-7	CASSLGTGGREQYF	TGCGCCAGCAGCCTCGGGACAGGGGGCCGCGAGCAGTACTTC
TRBV10-3	.	.	TRBJ2-6	CAISGTFGANVLTF	TGTGCCATCAGTGGGACTTTTGGGGCCAACGTCCTGACTTTC
TRBV5-5	.	.	TRBJ1-4	CASSLGSGEKLFF	TGTGCCAGCAGCTTGGGCTCAGGTGAAAAACTGTTTTTT
TRBV18	TRBD1	.	TRBJ1-2	CASSPSGTGTAGYTF	TGTGCCAGCTCACCATCCGGGACAGGGACGGCCGGCTACACCTTC
TRBV19	TRBD1	.	TRBJ1-2	CASSPGQGLVGYTF	TGTGCCAGTAGTCCGGGACAGGGGCTAGTGGGCTACACCTTC
TRBV19	.	.	TRBJ2-5	CASSPPAGVARRETQYF	TGTGCCAGTAGTCCCCCGGCCGGGGTCGCAAGGAGGGAGACCCAGTACTTC
TRBV5-5	TRBD1	.	TRBJ2-5	CASSLLTGGRETQYF	TGTGCCAGCAGCTTGTTAACAGGGGGCAGAGAGACCCAGTACTTC
TRBV18	TRBD1	.	TRBJ1-1	CASSPLGQGGYTEAFF	TGTGCCAGCTCACCCCTGGGACAGGGGGGGTACACTGAAGCTTTCTTT
TRBV5-1	.	.	TRBJ2-1	CASNPSGGSYNEQFF	TGCGCCAGCAACCCAAGCGGAGGCTCCTACAATGAGCAGTTCTTC
TRBV6-6	.	.	TRBJ2-1	CASSPTYNEQFF	TGTGCCAGCAGTCCCACCTACAATGAGCAGTTCTTC
TRBV6-6	TRBD2	.	TRBJ2-1	CASRLLAGESDEQFF	TGTGCCAGCAGATTACTAGCGGGAGAAAGCGATGAGCAGTTCTTC
TRBV2	TRBD2	.	TRBJ2-7	CASSAAGGQVGRKYF	TGTGCCAGCAGTGCTGCGGGAGGGCAAGTAGGTAGGAAGTACTTC
TRBV7-2	.	.	TRBJ1-5	CASKRETNQPQHF	TGTGCCAGCAAGAGGGAAACAAATCAGCCCCAGCATTTT
TRBV5-1	TRBD2	once	TRBJ2-5	CASSSRSSGSPETQYF	TGCGCCAGCAGCTCCCGGTCTAGCGGGAGCCCAGAGACCCAGTACTTC
TRBV30	TRBD1	.	TRBJ1-5	CAWSAIGTGRNQPQHF	TGTGCCTGGAGTGCCATCGGGACAGGGAGGAATCAGCCCCAGCATTTT
TRBV12-5	TRBD2	once	TRBJ2-1	CASGGLAGTSYNEQFF	TGTGCTAGTGGCGGACTAGCGGGAACCTCCTACAATGAGCAGTTCTTC
TRBV7-2	.	once	TRBJ1-1	CASSLAQGLHTEAFF	TGTGCCAGCAGCTTAGCCCAGGGGCTGCACACTGAAGCTTTCTTT
TRBV18	.	.	TRBJ1-4	CASSRLTAATNEKLFF	TGTGCCAGCTCACGATTGACAGCCGCAACTAATGAAAAACTGTTTTTT
TRBV6-6	.	few	TRBJ1-5	CASSYSEGPQHF	TGTGCCAGCAGTTACTCGGAGGGGCCCCAGCATTTT
TRBV5-1	TRBD1	.	TRBJ1-3	CASSLQGNSGNTIYF	TGCGCCAGCAGCCTACAGGGGAACTCTGGAAACACCATATATTTT
TRBV5-1	TRBD1	once	TRBJ2-3	CASSTGTGQDTQYF	TGCGCCAGCAGCACTGGGACAGGGCAAGATACGCAGTATTTT
TRBV30	.	.	TRBJ1-2	CAWSSPAWRGAFNYGYTF	TGTGCCTGGAGTTCACCAGCATGGCGGGGGGCCTTTAACTATGGCTACACCTTC
TRBV6-6	.	.	TRBJ2-7	CASSLSGSYEQYF	TGTGCCAGCAGCCTCAGCGGGTCCTACGAGCAGTACTTC
TRBV27	TRBD1	.	TRBJ2-7	CASSYAGTASYEQYF	TGTGCCAGCAGCTACGCCGGGACAGCCTCCTACGAGCAGTACTTC
TRBV28	TRBD2	.	TRBJ2-2	CASTQGGASGEAGELFF	TGTGCCAGCACCCAGGGGGGAGCTAGCGGGGAGGCCGGGGAGCTGTTTTTT
TRBV7-7	.	.	TRBJ1-2	CASSPLESPGYTF	TGTGCCAGCAGCCCGCTCGAAAGCCCAGGCTACACCTTC
TRBV15	.	.	TRBJ1-5	CATSRDGQPQHF	TGTGCCACCAGCAGAGACGGTCAGCCCCAGCATTTT
TRBV7-9	TRBD1	.	TRBJ2-1	CASSLQGAVNEQFF	TGTGCCAGCAGCTTACAGGGGGCTGTGAATGAGCAGTTCTTC
TRBV6-1	TRBD1	.	TRBJ1-2	CASSETGRSGYTF	TGTGCCAGCAGTGAGACAGGGCGGAGTGGCTACACCTTC
TRBV23-1	.	.	TRBJ2-3	CASSRTGTNTDTQYF	TGCGCCAGCTCCAGAACAGGGACAAACACAGATACGCAGTATTTT
TRBV30	TRBD1	.	TRBJ1-4	CAWSVSRTGRSNEKLFF	TGTGCCTGGAGTGTCTCACGGACAGGGCGGAGTAATGAAAAACTGTTTTTT
TRBV5-4	TRBD2	.	TRBJ2-1	CASSLTGTSGSYNEQFF	TGTGCCAGCAGCTTAACCGGGACTAGCGGTTCCTACAATGAGCAGTTCTTC
TRBV5-1	.	few	TRBJ1-4	CASSPRPGAEKLFF	TGCGCCAGCAGCCCCAGACCAGGGGCGGAAAAACTGTTTTTT
TRBV9	.	.	TRBJ2-5	CASSVGGAQQTQYF	TGTGCCAGCAGCGTAGGCGGAGCCCAGCAGACCCAGTACTTC
TRBV5-6	TRBD2	.	TRBJ2-1	CTSSLDSGRSYNEQFF	TGTACCAGCAGCTTGGATAGCGGGCGCTCCTACAATGAGCAGTTCTTC
TRBV18	.	.	TRBJ1-2	CASSPGQNYGYTF	TGTGCCAGCTCACCTGGACAGAACTATGGCTACACCTTC